This entry features one TCR beta chain sequence. Its antigen is as yet unknown. Trimming at V came to 5 bases and at J to 5 bases, leaving 6 bases not matched to a gene. Per germline, CDR1 KGHSH and CDR2 LQKENI. The CDR3 is 14 amino acids. This record belongs to a study of graft-versus-host responses after intestinal transplantation. Study at large: Transplantation in recipients was multivisceral, liver-intestinal, or isolated intestinal. Anti-thymocyte globulin induction was given to all recipients, followed by tacrolimus and steroids for 2 to 4 years.

Generated by immunoSEQ multiplex PCR, the TCRdb table keeps only in-frame clones and is missing some. The table lists under 45,000 clones, roughly 93% of them singletons. Study-wide findings and caveats: Across patients carrying graft-donor T cell macrochimerism, allografts held high graft-versus-host to host-versus-graft clonal ratios. The marrow of recipients harbored GvH clones, and ileum or blood showed some of them first.

This chain uses TRBV18 with TRBJ1-1; TRBD1 aligns across 9 bases. Material: PBMCs, obtained 700 to 850 days after intestinal transplantation. The source is a human patient who received an intestinal transplant, so some T cells may come from the graft donor. The CDR3 region has the DNA TGTGCCAGCTCATCCGGGACAGGGAGAACTGAAGCTTTCTTT. This codes for CASSSGTGRTEAFF.